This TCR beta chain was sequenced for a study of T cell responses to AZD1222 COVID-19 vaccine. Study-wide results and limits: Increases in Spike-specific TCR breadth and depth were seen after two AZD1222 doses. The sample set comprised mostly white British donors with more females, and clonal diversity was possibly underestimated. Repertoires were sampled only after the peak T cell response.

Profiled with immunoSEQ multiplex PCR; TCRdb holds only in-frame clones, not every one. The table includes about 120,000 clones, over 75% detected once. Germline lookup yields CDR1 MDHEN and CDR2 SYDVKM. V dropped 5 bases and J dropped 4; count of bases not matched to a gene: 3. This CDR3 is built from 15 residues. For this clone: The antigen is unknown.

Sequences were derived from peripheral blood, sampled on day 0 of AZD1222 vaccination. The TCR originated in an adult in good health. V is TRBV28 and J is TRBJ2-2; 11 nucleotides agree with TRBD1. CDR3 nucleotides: TGTGCCAGCAGTACCGGGACAGGGGGCACCGGGGAGCTGTTTTTT. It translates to CASSTGTGGTGELFF. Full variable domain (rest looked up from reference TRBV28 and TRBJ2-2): DVKVTQSSRYLVKRTGEKVFLECVQDMDHENMFWYRQDPGLGLRLIYFSYDVKMKEKGDIPEGYSVSREKKERFSLILESASTNQTSMYLCASSTGTGGTGELFFGEGSRLTVL.